This T cell receptor (beta chain) was retrieved from a study of T cell responses to AZD1222 COVID-19 vaccine. Study-level findings and limits: In a largely white British group with more females than males, clonal diversity was possibly underestimated.

Produced via immunoSEQ multiplex PCR; TCRdb's table is partial and in-frame only. The repertoire holds just over 90,000 clones, with 75% to 90% as singletons. The J segment lost 3 bases and the V segment lost 5 bases, leaving 18 bases of the junction unmatched. CDR1 and CDR2 from the germline V gene are LNHDA and SQIVND (reference sequence). This CDR3 contains 20 residues. This clone was recorded once. Its antigen is undetermined. Here the sequenced sample was peripheral blood, taken 28 days after the second AZD1222 dose. This receptor was identified in an adult who received the AZD1222 COVID-19 vaccine. The chain uses TRBV19 and TRBJ2-4, with 11 bases fitting TRBD2. CDR3 DNA: TGTGCCAGTAGTGGTTTTGTGTCTAGCGGGAGGTCTTTAGGCAAAAACATTCAGTACTTC. Residues: CASSGFVSSGRSLGKNIQYF.